A single sample gave rise to the 8 T cell receptor beta chains below, sequenced in a study of OX40 agonist ivuxolimab in advanced cancers. The protocol was immunoSEQ multiplex PCR, while the TCRdb copy is restricted to in-frame clones and leaves out a portion. Here the sample spans 77,000 or so clones, roughly nine tenths being singletons. This sample comprised CD4+ or CD8+ T cells sorted from blood, obtained in a trial of the OX40 agonist ivuxolimab. The receptor set was obtained from an adult with an advanced solid tumor such as melanoma, head and neck, liver or kidney cancer.

This clone was detected only once. The chain links TRBV11-2 to TRBJ2-6, with D tentatively TRBD1 or TRBD2 (5 bases each). The CDR3 runs 18 residues. Germline loops: CDR1 SGHAT, CDR2 FQNNGV. V was cut by 5 bases and J by 0 bases, with 17 bases left in between. The chain's CDR3 is CASSPLTLGVSGANVLTF. The CDR3 bases are TGTGCCAGCAGCCCACTGACCTTGGGGGTCTCTGGGGCCAACGTCCTGACTTTC.

This sequence joins TRBV5-1 and TRBJ2-7; D remains ambiguous. V was shortened by 0 bases and J by 6 bases, with 7 bases between the two germline ends. Per germline, CDR1 SGHRS and CDR2 YFSETQ. The CDR3 loop spans 12 amino acids. CDR3 bases: TGCGCCAGCAGCTTGGGTGAAGGCGAGCAGTACTTC. It yields the protein CASSLGEGEQYF.

This clone was picked up a small number of times. The chain uses TRBV7-9 and TRBJ2-2; a weak D match, TRBD1 (5 bases). V lost 5 bases to trimming and J lost 7 bases, with 17 bases between them. The CDR3 consists of 15 residues. The germline V gene encodes CDR1 SEHNR and CDR2 FQNEAQ (reference sequence). The CDR3, as DNA: TGTGCCAGCAGCCATGTGGGGCCAGGCATCGGGGAGCTGTTTTTT. This translates into CASSHVGPGIGELFF.

The V gene is TRBV18, the J gene TRBJ2-2; tentative D call: TRBD1 (6 bases). The CDR3 totals 15 residues. Germline CDR1 and CDR2: KGHSH and LQKENI. V lost 5 bases, J lost 0 bases, and 10 bases lay in between. CDR3 DNA sequence: TGTGCCAGCTCAAAGGGGACACCGAACACCGGGGAGCTGTTTTTT. Protein sequence: CASSKGTPNTGELFF.

The chain is built from TRBV7-8 and TRBJ2-2, with 12 nucleotides matching TRBD2. The germline V gene encodes CDR1 SGHVS and CDR2 FQNEAQ. The CDR3 spans 16 residues. The junction had 5 bases not matched to a gene; V was cut back by 3 bases and J by 6 bases. The CDR3 DNA follows: TGTGCCAGCAGCTTCACTAGCGGGGGGAGGGCCGGGGAGCTGTTTTTT. It yields the protein CASSFTSGGRAGELFF. Full variable domain (remainder filled in from reference TRBV7-8 and TRBJ2-2): GAGVSQSPRYKVAKRGQDVALRCDPISGHVSLFWYQQALGQGPEFLTYFQNEAQLDKSGLPSDRFFAERPEGSVSTLKIQRTQQEDSAVYLCASSFTSGGRAGELFFGEGSRLTVL.

The rearrangement links TRBV27 to TRBJ2-5; the D is unclear. Between the trimmed V and J ends, which lost 4 bases and 5 bases, there was a span of 17 bases. Germline CDR1 MNHEY, CDR2 SMNVEV (reference sequence). The CDR3 has 15 residues. In DNA form, the CDR3 reads TGTGCCAGCAGTTCTAGGGCACCAACGAGGGAGACCCAGTACTTC. Encoded protein: CASSSRAPTRETQYF.

This chain uses TRBV5-6 with TRBJ2-7; D call uncertain. V was pared by 1 base and J by 0 bases, with 11 bases between. The CDR3 runs to 15 residues. The germline CDR1 and CDR2 sequences are SGHDT and YYEEEE. The CDR3 here is CASSLSPGVSYEQYF. Written as DNA, the CDR3 is TGTGCCAGCAGCTTGTCGCCTGGGGTCTCCTACGAGCAGTACTTC.

This chain links TRBV19 with TRBJ1-2, with D possibly matching TRBD1 (5 bases). V gave up 6 bases and J gave up 4 bases, with 9 bases separating them. Germline V gene sequence: CDR1 LNHDA, CDR2 SQIVND (reference sequence). The length of the CDR3 is 12 residues. This CDR3 reads CASSRAPYGYTF. CDR3 DNA sequence: TGTGCCAGTAGCAGGGCGCCCTATGGCTACACCTTC.